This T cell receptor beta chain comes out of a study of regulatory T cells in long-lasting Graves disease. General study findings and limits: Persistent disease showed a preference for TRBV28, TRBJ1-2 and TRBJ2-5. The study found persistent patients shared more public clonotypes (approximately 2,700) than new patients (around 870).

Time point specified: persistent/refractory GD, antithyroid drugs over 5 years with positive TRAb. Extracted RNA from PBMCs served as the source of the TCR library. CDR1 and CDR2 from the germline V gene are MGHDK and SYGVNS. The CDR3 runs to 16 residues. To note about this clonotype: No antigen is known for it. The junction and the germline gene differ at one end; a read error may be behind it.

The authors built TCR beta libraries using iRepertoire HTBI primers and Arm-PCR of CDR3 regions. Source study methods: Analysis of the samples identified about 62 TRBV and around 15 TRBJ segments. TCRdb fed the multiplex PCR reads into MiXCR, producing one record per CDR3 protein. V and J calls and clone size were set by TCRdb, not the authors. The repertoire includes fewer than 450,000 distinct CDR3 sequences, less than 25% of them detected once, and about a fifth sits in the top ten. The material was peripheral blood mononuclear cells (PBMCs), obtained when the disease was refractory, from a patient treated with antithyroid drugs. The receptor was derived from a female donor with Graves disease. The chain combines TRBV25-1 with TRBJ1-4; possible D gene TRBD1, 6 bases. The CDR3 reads CARRGRAPPLNEKLSF. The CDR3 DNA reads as TGTGCCAGAAGGGGGAGGGCCCCGCCCCTTAATGAAAAACTGTCTTTT.